Presented here are 25 T cell receptor beta chains from one specimen sequenced in a study of T cell responses to AZD1222 COVID-19 vaccine. Data came from immunoSEQ multiplex PCR; TCRdb stores just in-frame clones and leaves some out. Seen here are 200,000 to 250,000 clones, 85% to 95% observed once, and the top ten hold less than 1.2%. The input for sequencing was peripheral blood, taken on day 0 of MenACWY control vaccination. These receptors all come from an adult in good health.

The J gene is TRBJ1-3, the V gene TRBV5-4; D call uncertain. V was trimmed by 10 bases and J by 8 bases, leaving 19 bases between them. The CDR3 covers 13 residues. Germline CDR1 is SGHNT and CDR2 is YYREEE (reference sequence). In nucleotides, the CDR3 is TGTGCCGCAAACGGGAATGGTCGGGACACCATATATTTT. Translation gives CAANGNGRDTIYF. The variable domain in full, completed from reference TRBV5-4 and TRBJ1-3, reads ETGVTQSPTHLIKTRGQQVTLRCSSQSGHNTVSWYQQALGQGPQFIFQYYREEENGRGNFPPRFSGLQFPNYSSELNVNALELDDSALYLCAANGNGRDTIYFGEGSWLTVV.

The chain couples TRBV3-1 (or the pseudogene TRBV3-2) to TRBJ1-1; the D gene is possibly TRBD1 (5 bases). Germline V gene lookup returns CDR1 LGHDT and CDR2 YNNKEL (reference sequence). The V and J ends lost 3 bases and 5 bases respectively, with 13 bases between them. CDR3 length equals 14 residues. CDR3 sequence reads: CASSQPWGETEAFF. DNA of the CDR3: TGTGCCAGCAGCCAGCCATGGGGGGAAACTGAAGCTTTCTTT.

The J gene is TRBJ1-5, the V gene TRBV3-1 (or the pseudogene TRBV3-2); unclear D gene. The CDR3 consists of 16 residues. V lost 4 bases and J lost 1, with 14 bases in between. Germline V lookup: CDR1 LGHDT, CDR2 YNNKEL (reference sequence). The DNA for the CDR3 is TGTGCCAGCAGCCTTGGAGGTGCGGGGAGCAATCAGCCCCAGCATTTT. Protein sequence: CASSLGGAGSNQPQHF.

This clone showed up many times. The chain employs TRBV5-4 and TRBJ1-1; 9 nucleotides align to TRBD1. The CDR3 extends over 15 amino acids. The V gene end was trimmed by 0 bases and the J gene end by 5 bases; junction bases not matched to a gene: 5. Per the germline V gene, CDR1 is SGHNT and CDR2 is YYREEE (reference sequence). CDR3 bases: TGTGCCAGCAGCTTGGCGGGGACAGGGAGGACTGAAGCTTTCTTT. The encoded protein is CASSLAGTGRTEAFF.

The rearrangement joins TRBV18 to TRBJ2-7; 9 positions agree with TRBD1. CDR1 is KGHSH and CDR2 is LQKENI in the germline V gene. CDR3 length: 17 amino acids. V lost 3 bases, J lost 5 bases, and 14 bases stayed unmatched. CDR3 coding DNA: TGTGCCAGCTCACCGGATCTCGGGGACAGGGCGAGAAACGAGCAGTACTTC. It translates to CASSPDLGDRARNEQYF.

The chain recombines TRBV7-9 with TRBJ2-5; 12 positions agree with TRBD1. CDR1 is SEHNR, CDR2 FQNEAQ, per germline (reference sequence). Trimming took 4 bases from V and 5 from J; bases not matched to a gene: 11. The CDR3 spans 17 residues. This CDR3 reads CASSSGTGGAGWETQYF. The CDR3 DNA follows: TGTGCCAGCAGCTCAGGGACAGGGGGCGCGGGATGGGAGACCCAGTACTTC.

This chain connects TRBV5-1 to TRBJ1-2, with 12 bases matching TRBD1. Germline CDR1 is SGHRS and CDR2 is YFSETQ. The CDR3 consists of 17 residues. The J segment lost 4 bases and the V segment lost 1 base, leaving 8 bases of the junction unmatched. CDR3 sequence: CASSLSGQGASGYGYTF. DNA for the CDR3: TGCGCCAGCAGCTTGTCGGGACAGGGGGCTTCCGGCTATGGCTACACCTTC.

The V call is TRBV30, the J call TRBJ1-6; no reliable D call. The V and J ends lost 4 bases and 7 bases respectively, with 11 bases between them. The germline gives CDR1 GTSNPN, CDR2 SVGIG (reference sequence). This CDR3 comprises 13 residues. This CDR3 reads CAWTTAVNSPLHF. For the CDR3, the DNA is TGTGCCTGGACGACGGCTGTCAATTCACCCCTCCACTTT.

V and J are TRBV12-1 and TRBJ2-1; the table's D call of TRBD2 was not tested on the DNA. TRBV12-1 is shown as a pseudogene. The CDR3 sequence is 21 residues long. The CDR3 loop reads CASSLPRGAAVVRSSYNEQFF. CDR3 DNA: TGTGCCAGCAGCTTACCCCGGGGAGCAGCGGTAGTAAGGAGCTCCTACAATGAGCAGTTCTTC.

The V call is TRBV5-4, the J call TRBJ1-1; D call uncertain. Germline values: CDR1 SGHNT, CDR2 YYREEE (reference sequence). V dropped 4 bases and J dropped 5 bases, with 15 bases sitting between them. The CDR3 totals 14 residues. CDR3: CASSRRVLGTEAFF. The CDR3 DNA sequence: TGTGCCAGCAGCCGGAGGGTTTTGGGGACTGAAGCTTTCTTT.

This clone has a single count. The rearrangement links TRBV6-5 to TRBJ2-3, with no clear D. In germline, CDR1 is MNHEY, CDR2 SVGAGI. This CDR3 is 15 amino acids long. V gave up 6 bases and J gave up 0 bases, with 13 bases separating them. The CDR3 sequence is CASRPRTSSTDTQYF. The CDR3 coding sequence is TGTGCCAGCAGGCCTAGGACGTCTAGCACAGATACGCAGTATTTT.

This rearrangement joins TRBV27 to TRBJ2-5; 7 positions agree with TRBD2. With 5 bases clipped from V and 5 bases from J, the junction kept 8 bases outside the gene matches. CDR3 length: 14 residues. From germline, CDR1 is MNHEY and CDR2 SMNVEV (reference sequence). As DNA, the CDR3 is TGTGCCAGCAGTGGCCTAGCGGTTCGGGAGACCCAGTACTTC. Amino acids: CASSGLAVRETQYF.

The chain combines TRBV11-2 with TRBJ1-1; a possible D gene is TRBD1 (5 bases). Germline loops: CDR1 SGHAT, CDR2 FQNNGV. The CDR3 spans 15 residues. The V and J ends lost 5 bases and 4 bases respectively, with 17 bases between them. CDR3 bases: TGTGCCAGCAGCCCAAGAGCCAGGGAAGGCACTGAAGCTTTCTTT. It codes for CASSPRAREGTEAFF.

The rearrangement uses TRBV4-2 and TRBJ2-3, with D perhaps assigned TRBD1 or TRBD2 (7 bases each). This CDR3 is built from 17 residues. The V end lost 3 bases, the J end lost 2 bases, and 18 bases lay between the germline ends. Looked up from germline, CDR1 is LGHNA and CDR2 is YNFKEQ. The CDR3 nucleotides are TGTGCCAGCAGCCAGAGGGGCCAGGGGGGGGCCACAGATACGCAGTATTTT. Protein product: CASSQRGQGGATDTQYF.

The rearrangement uses TRBV6-5 and TRBJ1-2; possible D gene TRBD1, 6 bases. The germline gives CDR1 MNHEY, CDR2 SVGAGI. The CDR3 runs to 14 residues. V gave up 2 bases and J gave up 4 bases, with 11 bases separating them. CDR3 bases: TGTGCCAGCAGTTACGCAGGGGTCGGCTATGGCTACACCTTC. Amino acids: CASSYAGVGYGYTF.

The chain carries TRBV28 and TRBJ1-5; D remains ambiguous. The CDR3 extends over 16 amino acids. From germline, CDR1 is MDHEN and CDR2 SYDVKM. Trimming removed 1 base from V and 0 bases from J, with 10 bases in between. As DNA, the CDR3 is TGTGCCAGCAGTTTATCCGGGGTAGGTAGCAATCAGCCCCAGCATTTT. This sequence encodes CASSLSGVGSNQPQHF.

V gene TRBV4-2 combines with J gene TRBJ2-7; D gene uncertain. Germline CDR1 LGHNA, CDR2 YNFKEQ. V lost 5 bases and J lost 0, with 2 bases in between. The CDR3 covers 11 residues. The CDR3 region is CASSSSYEQYF. As DNA, the CDR3 is TGTGCCAGCAGCTCCTCCTACGAGCAGTACTTC.

V is TRBV6-1 and J is TRBJ2-1, with 7 nucleotides matching TRBD2. The V segment lost 2 bases and the J segment 9 bases; nucleotides outside the gene matches: 10. The germline gives CDR1 MNHNS, CDR2 SASEGT. CDR3 size: 15 residues. CDR3 amino acids: CASSESKSGGGEQFF. In DNA, the CDR3 is TGTGCCAGCAGTGAAAGTAAGAGTGGGGGGGGTGAGCAGTTCTTC.

V is TRBV5-1 and J is TRBJ1-6; D remains ambiguous. CDR1 SGHRS and CDR2 YFSETQ come from the germline V gene. The CDR3 covers 15 residues. V gave up 0 bases and J gave up 10 bases, with 14 bases separating them. CDR3 region: CASSLGSSGGSPLHF. The CDR3 DNA follows: TGCGCCAGCAGCTTGGGTTCCTCTGGAGGGTCACCCCTCCACTTT. Full variable domain (remainder filled in from reference TRBV5-1 and TRBJ1-6): KAGVTQTPRYLIKTRGQQVTLSCSPISGHRSVSWYQQTPGQGLQFLFEYFSETQRNKGNFPGRFSGRQFSNSRSEMNVSTLELGDSALYLCASSLGSSGGSPLHFGNGTRLTVT.

The chain links TRBV6-2 or TRBV6-3 to TRBJ2-1; TRBD1 matches 9 bases. V lost 6 bases and J lost 3; bases outside the gene matches: 6. CDR3 length equals 15 residues. CDR1 is MNHEY, CDR2 SVGEGT, per germline. This CDR3 reads CASRPGTGSYNEQFF. Written as DNA, the CDR3 is TGTGCCAGCAGACCTGGGACAGGGAGCTACAATGAGCAGTTCTTC.

J is TRBJ1-4 and V is TRBV11-2, with TRBD1 as a possible D gene (5 bases). The CDR3 has 14 residues. The ends were cut back, 5 bases at V and 8 bases at J, with 15 bases in the middle. Germline loops: CDR1 SGHAT, CDR2 FQNNGV. The CDR3 reads CASSLGAFREKLFF. DNA for the CDR3: TGTGCCAGCAGCCTAGGGGCGTTTCGGGAAAAACTGTTTTTT.

The rearrangement links TRBV18 to TRBJ1-1, with D possibly being TRBD1 (6 bases). Trimming cost V 0 bases and J 5 bases, with 13 bases left between them. This CDR3 spans 15 amino acids. From germline, CDR1 is KGHSH and CDR2 LQKENI. CDR3 sequence: CASSPPGGAGTEAFF. The CDR3 coding sequence is TGTGCCAGCTCACCACCGGGGGGCGCAGGTACTGAAGCTTTCTTT.

V and J are TRBV5-4 and TRBJ1-6; D ambiguous. The germline gives CDR1 SGHNT, CDR2 YYREEE (reference sequence). Trimming stripped 2 bases from V and 7 bases from J, with 16 bases between. The CDR3 sequence is 16 residues long. The CDR3 nucleotides read TGTGCCAGCAGCTTATCTAAGGGTACGAGGAATTCACCCCTCCACTTT. Translating it yields CASSLSKGTRNSPLHF.

This chain connects TRBV7-2 to TRBJ2-6, with D uncertain. V lost 3 bases to trimming and J lost 1 base, with 13 bases between them. Germline CDR1 is SGHTA and CDR2 is FQGNSA. This CDR3 comprises 17 residues. The CDR3 nucleotides read TGTGCCAGCAGCTTGGAAAGAGCGCTATCTGGGGCCAACGTCCTGACTTTC. It codes for CASSLERALSGANVLTF.

This clone was detected only once. Other DNA variants within this sample encode the same CDR3. CDR3 sequence: CASSLRGNTEAFF. CDR3 bases: TGTGCCAGCAGTTTAAGAGGGAACACTGAAGCTTTCTTT. The chain combines TRBV12-3 or TRBV12-4 with TRBJ1-1; unclear D gene. Trimming shortened V by 2 bases and J by 1 base, and 5 bases separated the two germline ends. There are 13 residues in the CDR3.